The rows below give T cell receptor beta chains drawn from one sample of a study of shared clonotypes between healthy human individuals. Using immunoSEQ multiplex PCR, the repertoire was profiled, and TCRdb retains in-frame clones only, with some absent. Of approximately 720,000 clones listed, roughly nine tenths were seen once; the top ten hold approximately 24%. The specimen was naive CD8+ T cells sorted from blood. The receptor source for this set is a man aged 25 to 40 in good health. Each CDR3 is given with its conserved first and last residue. A D gene is named only where the DNA matches it firmly. Clone size is shown for a subset of rows, as once, few, many or a class of expanded clone.

j_call v_call d_call clone_size cdr3_nt cdr3_aa
TRBJ2-3 TRBV7-2 - - TGTGCCAGCAGCTCCCTAGCAGATACGCAGTATTTT CASSSLADTQYF
TRBJ2-7 TRBV27 TRBD1 - TGTGCCAGCAGTCTTAGACCGGGAGCCAGTGGGACAGGGGGCGACGAGCAGTACTTC CASSLRPGASGTGGDEQYF
TRBJ2-7 TRBV27 TRBD2 - TGTGCCAGCAGACCCGCCGGGAGGGGGGACGAGCAGTACTTC CASRPAGRGDEQYF
TRBJ2-1 TRBV9 TRBD2 - TGTGCCAGCAACGGGGAGGGAGGGCCCAATGAGCAGTTCTTC CASNGEGGPNEQFF
TRBJ1-5 TRBV6-4 - - TGTGCCAGCAGTGACGGAACACCAGGAATGCCCCAGCATTTT CASSDGTPGMPQHF
TRBJ2-7 TRBV9 - once TGTGCCAGCAGCGCCGCCGTAGTGGGGGTTTACGAGCAGTACTTC CASSAAVVGVYEQYF
TRBJ1-4 TRBV5-4 - - TGTGCCAGCAGCGAACCGGGACTGAATGAAAAACTGTTTTTT CASSEPGLNEKLFF
TRBJ2-7 TRBV14 - - TGTGCCAGCGCCGGCCCAGTCTACGAGCAGTACTTC CASAGPVYEQYF
TRBJ1-4 TRBV9 TRBD1 - TGTGCCAGCAGCGTAGGAATCTTCCCGGGACAGGGTGGGAAACTGTTTTTT CASSVGIFPGQGGKLFF
TRBJ2-2 TRBV7-6 TRBD1 once TGTGCCAGCAGCTTTGCCTGGACAGGGGTGTCCGGGGAGCTGTTTTTT CASSFAWTGVSGELFF
TRBJ1-4 TRBV4-1 - - TGCGCCAGCAGCCAAGTGGTTGGGGAAAAACTGTTTTTT CASSQVVGEKLFF
TRBJ2-7 TRBV7-8 TRBD1 - TGTGCCAGCAGCCCGTGGACAGGGGTAAACGAGCAGTACTTC CASSPWTGVNEQYF
TRBJ2-2 TRBV7-6 TRBD2 - TGTGCCAGCAGCTTAAACGCGGGAGGGCAAACCGGGGAGCTGTTTTTT CASSLNAGGQTGELFF
TRBJ1-1 TRBV27 - - TGTGCCAGCAGCCTTTCAGGGTTCGCTGAAGCTTTCTTT CASSLSGFAEAFF
TRBJ2-1 TRBV2 TRBD2 - TGTGCCAGCGGTGGGACTAGCTATTCGAATGAGCAGTTCTTC CASGGTSYSNEQFF
TRBJ2-6 TRBV12-1 - - TGTGCCAGCAGCCAGGAAGGGGGAAGTGGGGCCAACGTCCTGACTTTC CASSQEGGSGANVLTF
TRBJ2-7 TRBV7-9 TRBD2 - TGTGCCAGCAGCTTACCGGGGAGGGCTTACGAGCAGTACTTC CASSLPGRAYEQYF
TRBJ1-1 TRBV2 - once TGTGCCAGCCCGGACAGGAACACTGAAGCTTTCTTT CASPDRNTEAFF
TRBJ2-7 TRBV28 TRBD2 - TGTGCCAGCAGCCCGACTAGCGCCCGCTCCTACGAGCAGTACTTC CASSPTSARSYEQYF
TRBJ2-3 TRBV11-3 TRBD2 - TGTGCCAGCAGCCCCAGGATGGATAGCGGGAGTGGCACAGATACGCAGTATTTT CASSPRMDSGSGTDTQYF
TRBJ2-7 TRBV5-5 TRBD1 - TGTGCCAGCAGCTTGGGGACAGGGGGCGCGGGGCAGTACTTC CASSLGTGGAGQYF
TRBJ2-1 TRBV7-6 TRBD2 - TGTGCCAGCAGCCCCCGTCTAGCGGGAGGTTTGGTCCCCCACGAGCAGTTCTTC CASSPRLAGGLVPHEQFF
TRBJ2-3 TRBV7-2 TRBD1 - TGTGCCAGCAGCTACCAGGGGGCAGGGGTTATGGATACGCAGTATTTT CASSYQGAGVMDTQYF
TRBJ2-1 TRBV27 TRBD2 - TGTGCCAGCAGGGTGCTAGCGGGAACGAATGAGCAGTTCTTC CASRVLAGTNEQFF
TRBJ2-7 TRBV27 - - TGTGCCAGCAGTTTTCGGGTCCCCAGTACCTCCTACGAGCAGTACTTC CASSFRVPSTSYEQYF
TRBJ2-2 TRBV12-5 TRBD2 - TGTGCTAGTGGTCCCCATAGCGGGGGAGACACCGGGGAGCTGTTTTTT CASGPHSGGDTGELFF
TRBJ2-1 TRBV18 - - TGTGCCAGCTCACCATCGGCCTGGAGGAACCCTCAAAGGTACAATGAGCAGTTCTTC CASSPSAWRNPQRYNEQFF
TRBJ1-2 TRBV15 TRBD1 - TGTGCCACCAGCAGATCATCGCGGGACAGCTGGAATGGCTACACCTTC CATSRSSRDSWNGYTF
TRBJ2-1 TRBV29-1 - - TGCAGCGTTGAAGGGGGGCTAGCGGACTACAATGAGCAGTTCTTC CSVEGGLADYNEQFF
TRBJ2-1 TRBV9 - - TGTGCCAGCAGCGAGGGAACTAGTTCGTCTAGTATCTTC CASSEGTSSSSIF
TRBJ2-7 TRBV5-5 - once TGTGCCAGCAGCCCCTGGGACGCGCTCTCCTACGAGCAGTACTTC CASSPWDALSYEQYF
TRBJ2-7 TRBV28 TRBD2 few TGTGCCAGCAGTTTATGGGCTAGCGGGAGCGGCACCGAGCAGTACTTC CASSLWASGSGTEQYF
TRBJ2-7 TRBV5-5 - - TGTGCCAGCAGCTCGGGACACTCCTACGAGCAGTACTTC CASSSGHSYEQYF
TRBJ2-1 TRBV7-3 - - TGTGCCAGCAGCTCAACCAACTCGGACCCGGGGGATGAGCAGTTCTTC CASSSTNSDPGDEQFF
TRBJ2-7 TRBV11-2 TRBD1 - TGTGCCAGCAGCTTAGGGACAGGTGCCTACGAGCAGTACTTC CASSLGTGAYEQYF
TRBJ2-7 TRBV27 - - TGTGCCAGCAGTTTAGAAGGCCTTGGGGCTCGGGAGCAGTACTTC CASSLEGLGAREQYF
TRBJ1-2 TRBV5-4 TRBD1 - TGTGCCAGCAGCAAGGACAGGGGGCTGGGTAACTATGGCTACACCTTC CASSKDRGLGNYGYTF
TRBJ2-6 TRBV5-6 TRBD1 - TGTGCCAGCAGCTTGGCTGGGACAGTGGCCTCTGGGGCCAACGTCCTGACTTTC CASSLAGTVASGANVLTF
TRBJ2-7 TRBV5-4 TRBD1 - TGTGCCAGCAGCGCGGGACAGGGGGTTTCGTACGAGCAGTACTTC CASSAGQGVSYEQYF
TRBJ2-7 TRBV6-6 TRBD1 - TGTGCCAGCAGCTCGGACAGGGTCTACGAGCAGTACTTC CASSSDRVYEQYF
TRBJ2-7 TRBV7-9 - - TGTGCCAGCAGCCAAATTGGGACCTTCTACGAGCAGTACTTC CASSQIGTFYEQYF
TRBJ2-2 TRBV29-1 - - TGCAGCGTTGAAGCGCGACCCCGGGAGCTGTTTTTT CSVEARPRELFF
TRBJ1-2 TRBV2 TRBD1 - TGTGCCAGCAGTTACGACAGGGTTCATGGCTACACCTTC CASSYDRVHGYTF
TRBJ1-1 TRBV5-1 TRBD1 once TGCGCCAGCAGCCCGGGACAGGGCAACACTGAAGCTTTCTTT CASSPGQGNTEAFF
TRBJ2-5 TRBV11-2 TRBD1 - TGTGCCAGCAGCGGGACAGGGTACCAAGAGACCCAGTACTTC CASSGTGYQETQYF
TRBJ2-7 TRBV27 - - TGTGCCAGCAGACATTCCGGCTCCTACGAGCAGTACTTC CASRHSGSYEQYF
TRBJ1-1 TRBV9 - - TGTGCCAGCAGCTCATACGACCTGAACACTGAAGCTTTCTTT CASSSYDLNTEAFF
TRBJ1-5 TRBV5-8 - - TGTGCCAGCAGCTTGGTCGGGTTTGGACAGCCCCAGCATTTT CASSLVGFGQPQHF
TRBJ2-1 TRBV7-6 TRBD2 - TGTGCCAGCAGCCCTGGGACTAGCGGGCCCTCGCAGTTCTTC CASSPGTSGPSQFF
TRBJ2-5 TRBV5-1 TRBD1 - TGCGCCAGCAGCTCAATCACCGCCCCTTACAGGGGGCGAACTGAAGAGACCCAGTACTTC CASSSITAPYRGRTEETQYF
TRBJ1-2 TRBV11-2 TRBD1 - TGTGCCAGCAGCTTCGGGACAGCCTCCTATGGCTACACCTTC CASSFGTASYGYTF
TRBJ2-7 TRBV5-4 TRBD1 - TGTGCCAGCAGCTCGCGGACAGGCAACTCCTACGAGCAGTACTTC CASSSRTGNSYEQYF
TRBJ2-1 TRBV14 - - TGTGCCAGCAGCCAAGCTCTAGGGCCAGCCCGGGGTGAGCAGTTCTTC CASSQALGPARGEQFF
TRBJ2-7 TRBV11-2 - - TGTGCCAGCAGCTCCTGGGCAGGAGAATCCTACGAGCAGTACTTC CASSSWAGESYEQYF
TRBJ2-1 TRBV25-1 - - TGTGCCAGCAGTTTCTCCGGGCCGTCGGTCTATGAGCAGTTCTTC CASSFSGPSVYEQFF